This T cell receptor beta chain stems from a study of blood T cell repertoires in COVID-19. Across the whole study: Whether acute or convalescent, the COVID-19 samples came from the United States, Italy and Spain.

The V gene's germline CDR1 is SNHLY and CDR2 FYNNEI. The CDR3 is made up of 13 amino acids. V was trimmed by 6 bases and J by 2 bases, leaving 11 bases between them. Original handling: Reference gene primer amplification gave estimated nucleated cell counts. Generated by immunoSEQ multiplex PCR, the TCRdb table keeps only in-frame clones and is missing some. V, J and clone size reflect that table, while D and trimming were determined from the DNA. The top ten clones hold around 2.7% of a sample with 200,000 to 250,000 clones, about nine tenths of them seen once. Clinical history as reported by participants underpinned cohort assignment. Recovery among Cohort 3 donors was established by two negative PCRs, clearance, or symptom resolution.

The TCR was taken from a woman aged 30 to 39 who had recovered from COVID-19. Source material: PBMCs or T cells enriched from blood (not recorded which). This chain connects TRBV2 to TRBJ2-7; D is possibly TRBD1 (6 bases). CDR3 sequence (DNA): TGTGCCAGCAGGGCAACAGGGACCTACGAGCAGTACTTC. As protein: CASRATGTYEQYF. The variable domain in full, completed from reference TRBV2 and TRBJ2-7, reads EPEVTQTPSHQVTQMGQEVILRCVPISNHLYFYWYRQILGQKVEFLVSFYNNEISEKSEIFDDQFSVERPDGSNFTLKIRSTKLEDSAMYFCASRATGTYEQYFGPGTRLTVT.